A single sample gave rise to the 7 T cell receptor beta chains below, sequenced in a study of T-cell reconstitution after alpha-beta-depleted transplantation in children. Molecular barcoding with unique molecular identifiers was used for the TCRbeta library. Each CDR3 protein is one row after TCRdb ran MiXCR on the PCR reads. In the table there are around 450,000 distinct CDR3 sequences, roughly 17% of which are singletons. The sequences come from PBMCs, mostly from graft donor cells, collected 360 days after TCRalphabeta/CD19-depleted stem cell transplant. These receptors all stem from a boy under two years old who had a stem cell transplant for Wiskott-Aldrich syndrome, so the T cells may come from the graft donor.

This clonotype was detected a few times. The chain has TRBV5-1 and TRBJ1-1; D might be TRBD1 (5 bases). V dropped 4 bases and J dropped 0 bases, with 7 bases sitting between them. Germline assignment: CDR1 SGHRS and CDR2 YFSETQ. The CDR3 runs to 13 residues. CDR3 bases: TGCGCCAGCAGCCGGGGGGTGAACACTGAAGCTTTCTTT. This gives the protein CASSRGVNTEAFF.

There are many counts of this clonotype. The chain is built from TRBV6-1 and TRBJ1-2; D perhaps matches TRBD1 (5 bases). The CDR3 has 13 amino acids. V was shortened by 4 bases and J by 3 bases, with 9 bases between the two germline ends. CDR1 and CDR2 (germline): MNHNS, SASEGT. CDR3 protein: CASSVGRDYGYTF. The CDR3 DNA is TGTGCCAGCAGTGTGGGCAGGGACTATGGCTACACCTTC.

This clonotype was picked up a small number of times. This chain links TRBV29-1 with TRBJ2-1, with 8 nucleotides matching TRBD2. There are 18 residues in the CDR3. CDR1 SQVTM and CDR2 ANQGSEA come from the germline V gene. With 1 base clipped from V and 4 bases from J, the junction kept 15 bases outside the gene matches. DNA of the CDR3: TGCAGCGTTGAAGGCGGTATGGGTTTCGGGGGGGGATACAATGAGCAGTTCTTC. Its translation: CSVEGGMGFGGGYNEQFF.

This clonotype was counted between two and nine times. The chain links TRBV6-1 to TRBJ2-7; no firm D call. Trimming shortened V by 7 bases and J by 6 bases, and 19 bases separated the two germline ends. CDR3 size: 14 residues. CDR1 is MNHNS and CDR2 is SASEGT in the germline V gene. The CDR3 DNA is TGTGCCAGCATCAGATCCCGCCTCGCTCTCGAGCAGTACTTC. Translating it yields CASIRSRLALEQYF.

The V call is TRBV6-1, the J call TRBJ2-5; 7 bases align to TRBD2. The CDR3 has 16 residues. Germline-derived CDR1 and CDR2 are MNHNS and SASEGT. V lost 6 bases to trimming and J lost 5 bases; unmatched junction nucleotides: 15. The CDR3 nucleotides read TGTGCCAGCAGACCCCTGCAGCGGGGAGCCGGGGAGACCCAGTACTTC. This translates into CASRPLQRGAGETQYF.

This CDR3 reads CSVEYRLNTEAFF. In nucleotides, the CDR3 is TGCAGCGTTGAATACAGGTTGAACACTGAAGCTTTCTTT. The chain employs TRBV29-1 and TRBJ1-1, with D perhaps TRBD1 (5 bases). The V gene lost 2 bases and the J gene lost 0 bases, with 7 bases spanning the gap. From germline, CDR1 is SQVTM and CDR2 ANQGSEA. The CDR3 length is 13 residues. The variable domain in full, completed from reference TRBV29-1 and TRBJ1-1, reads SAVISQKPSRDICQRGTSLTIQCQVDSQVTMMFWYRQQPGQSLTLIATANQGSEATYESGFVIDKFPISRPNLTFSTLTVSNMSPEDSSIYLCSVEYRLNTEAFFGQGTRLTVV.

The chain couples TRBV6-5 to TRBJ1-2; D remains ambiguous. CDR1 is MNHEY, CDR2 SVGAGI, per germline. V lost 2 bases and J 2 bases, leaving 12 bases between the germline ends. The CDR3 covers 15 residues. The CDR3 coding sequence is TGTGCCAGCAGTTACCGTCCGGGGAGGAACTATGGCTACACCTTC. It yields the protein CASSYRPGRNYGYTF.